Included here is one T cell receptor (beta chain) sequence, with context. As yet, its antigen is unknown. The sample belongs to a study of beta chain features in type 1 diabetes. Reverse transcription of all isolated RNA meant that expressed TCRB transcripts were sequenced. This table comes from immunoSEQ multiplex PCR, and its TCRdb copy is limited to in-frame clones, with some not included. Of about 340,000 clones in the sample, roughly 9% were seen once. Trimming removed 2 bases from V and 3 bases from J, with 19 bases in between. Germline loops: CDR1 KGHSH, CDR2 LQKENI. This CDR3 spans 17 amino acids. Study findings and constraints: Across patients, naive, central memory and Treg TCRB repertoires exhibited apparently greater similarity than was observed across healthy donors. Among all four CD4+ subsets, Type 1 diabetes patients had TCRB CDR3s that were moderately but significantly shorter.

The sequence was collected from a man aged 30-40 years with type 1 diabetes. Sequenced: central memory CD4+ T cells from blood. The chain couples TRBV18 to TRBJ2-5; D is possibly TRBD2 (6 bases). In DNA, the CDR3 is TGTGCCAGCTCACCAGCGAGGAGGGGATTGGGGAAAGAGACCCAGTACTTC. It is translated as CASSPARRGLGKETQYF.